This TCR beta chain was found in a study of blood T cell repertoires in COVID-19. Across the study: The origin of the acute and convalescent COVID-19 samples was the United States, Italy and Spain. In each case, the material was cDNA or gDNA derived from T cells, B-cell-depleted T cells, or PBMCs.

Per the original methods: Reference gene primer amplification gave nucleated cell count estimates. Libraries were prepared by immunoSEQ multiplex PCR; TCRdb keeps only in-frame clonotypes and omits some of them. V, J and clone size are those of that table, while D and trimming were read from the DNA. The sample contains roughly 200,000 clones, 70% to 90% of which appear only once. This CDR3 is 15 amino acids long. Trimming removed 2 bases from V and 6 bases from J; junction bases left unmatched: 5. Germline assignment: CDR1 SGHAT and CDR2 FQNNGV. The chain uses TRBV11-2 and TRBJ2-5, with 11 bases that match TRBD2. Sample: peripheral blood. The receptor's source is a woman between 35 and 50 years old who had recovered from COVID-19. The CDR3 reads CASSLPTSGRQTQYF. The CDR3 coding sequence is TGTGCCAGCAGCTTACCCACTAGCGGGAGACAGACCCAGTACTTC.